This T cell receptor beta chain was captured by sequencing in a study of cytotoxic CD8 clonotypes in ibrutinib-treated CLL (dated by TCRdb to the early 2020s). At the level of the whole study: The cohort was composed of under 12 relapsed/refractory and around 14 treatment-naive patients; IGHV unmutated status was identified in fewer than 18 patients. Responses were partial in around 25 patients and complete in 2; after median approximately 5.5 years follow-up, about 14 stayed in remission and roughly twelve progressed. Samples at response were collected after a median of roughly twelve months of treatment, with a range of roughly 6 to 36 months. An average of 255,043 productive templates and approximately 91,000 productive rearrangements was obtained per sample. Longitudinal samples were obtainable from about 30% of the roughly 86 participants in the trial. Cryopreserved peripheral blood mononuclear cells were collected before treatment, at response, and at either disease progression or sustained remission. All remission and progressive disease samples were collected while patients were still receiving ibrutinib.

A MiSeq instrument was used for deep resolution sequencing, which targeted depths ranging from 1 in 1 million up to 1 in 200,000 T cells, with coverage averaging 10x for each clonotype. The immunoSEQ hsTCRB Kit was used to generate the TCR beta libraries. Under the source paper's analysis protocol: ImmunoSEQ Data Assistant and ImmunoSEQ Analyzer were used for data analysis, and V, D and J genes were assigned according to IMGT definitions. Clonality, which ranges from 0 to 1, was calculated as one minus the normalized Shannon entropy of productive rearrangement frequencies. Only overrepresented clonotypes making up at least 0.05% of the repertoire of each patient were included in the public clonotype analysis. Roughly 12 age-matched healthy donor repertoires from immuneACCESS were used as controls for clonality. Held by TCRdb, this immuneACCESS table contains in-frame sequences only and omits some clones. Under half of the omission traces to an unresolved V gene where checked; the cause of the rest is unknown. The V and J calls and clone size are taken from that table; D and trimming were inferred from the DNA. The table for this sample lists tens of thousands of clones; around 68% of them were counted only once. The ten largest clones represent around 5.8% of the sample.

The CDR3 runs 13 amino acids, cysteine and phenylalanine included. The entry retains the CDR3 DNA only, 39 bases that are in frame from base 1. The germline V gene provides CDR1 KGHSH and CDR2 LQKENI. A distance of 10 bases separates the germline ends of V and J, which lose 6 bases and 2 bases respectively. Reading the label with the study, this specimen's time point is: more than 10 months on ibrutinib. For TCR beta library preparation, approximately 1.8 micrograms of genomic DNA was extracted from cryopreserved PBMCs. High-throughput TCR beta sequencing was performed on longitudinal blood samples from CLL patients receiving ibrutinib monotherapy. The patients took part in an open-label, single-center phase 2 trial of ibrutinib monotherapy. This clone has only a few counts. Its binding antigen is unknown. Per-base quality was not reported, and no clone a single base away is much larger than it. Here is what the overall study found, with its caveats: At baseline, clonality was higher than in age-matched healthy donors and showed a strong correlation with circulating CD8+ T-cell counts. Sustained-remission and progressing patients did not have matched sampling times, and lymph node repertoires were not examined. Public clonotypes were rare and either shrank or stayed stable during treatment, and the rise in clonality at ibrutinib response reflected expansion of private clonotypes. Clonality increased at ibrutinib response, stayed stable in sustained remission, and fell back toward baseline at progression.

Recombination joined TRBV18 with TRBJ1-2, with the D gene not confidently named. This specimen was PBMCs, taken after 12 months of ibrutinib treatment. The sequence derives from a human donor with chronic lymphocytic leukemia. The CDR3 reads CASSEGQNYGYTF. Here is the DNA: TGTGCCAGCTCCGAGGGCCAGAACTATGGCTACACCTTC. With the portions outside the CDR3 filled from the reference TRBV18 and TRBJ1-2 genes, the complete variable region becomes NAGVMQNPRHLVRRRGQEARLRCSPMKGHSHVYWYRQLPEEGLKFMVYLQKENIIDESGMPKERFSAEFPKEGPSILRIQQVVRGDSAAYFCASSEGQNYGYTFGSGTRLTVV.